These 29 T cell receptor beta chains were sequenced from one sample in a study of shared clonotypes between healthy human individuals (dated by TCRdb to 2019 to 2021). Preparation of the library involved the immunoSEQ multiplex PCR assay. TCRdb limited this immuneACCESS table to in-frame rearrangements with V and J called. A share of clones is missing; checked studies link under half to unresolved V genes, and the rest is unexplained. For this sample there are some 530,000 clones; roughly 80% appear just once. The ten most abundant clones make up 9.5% to 15% of the sample. Specimen: PBMCs. Every receptor here comes from a woman aged 40 to 50 in good health. Some clones in this sample may be carry-over from other donors' samples.

With regard to this clone: A far larger clone lies a single base away; this is likely a read error. The same CDR3 is also encoded by other DNA sequences in this sample. The chain is built from TRBV7-9 and TRBJ2-7; 8 bases align to TRBD1. Germline CDR1 and CDR2: SEHNR and FQNEAQ (reference sequence). The CDR3 is 19 residues long. CDR3 in amino acids: CASSLAVRTGGLGSYEQYF. In nucleotides, the CDR3 is TGTGCTAGCAGCTTAGCGGTGAGAACAGGGGGACTGGGGTCCTACGAGCAGTACTTC.

The chain carries TRBV11-2 and TRBJ2-5; 9 bases align to TRBD1. The V gene end was trimmed by 3 bases and the J gene end by 4 bases; junction bases not matched to a gene: 9. CDR1 SGHAT and CDR2 FQNNGV come from the germline V gene. There are 16 residues in the CDR3. CDR3 nucleotides: TGTGCCAGCAGCTTGGGACGGGACAGGGTTCTAGAGACCCAGTACTTC. As protein: CASSLGRDRVLETQYF.

V and J are TRBV7-3 and TRBJ2-7; 9 positions agree with TRBD1. Trimming removed 5 bases from V and 6 bases from J; junction bases left unmatched: 5. Germline V CDR1 and CDR2: SGHTA, FQGTGA. CDR3 length equals 13 residues. CDR3 nucleotide sequence: TGTGCCAGCAGCAAGGACAGGGGTGGCGAGCAGTACTTC. Translation: CASSKDRGGEQYF.

The chain combines TRBV11-3 with TRBJ1-2; 7 bases map to TRBD1. V shed 5 bases, J shed 6 bases, and the junction held 9 bases outside the gene matches. The CDR3 has 14 amino acids. The germline V gene has CDR1 SGHNT and CDR2 YENEEA. The CDR3 sequence is CASSQRQGSHGYTF. CDR3 DNA: TGTGCCAGCAGCCAACGACAGGGAAGCCATGGCTACACCTTC.

The rearrangement uses TRBV7-9 and TRBJ1-5; tentative D call: TRBD1 (5 bases). Germline V gene data show CDR1 as SEHNR and CDR2 as FQNEAQ (reference sequence). Trimming cost V 1 base and J 2 bases, with 9 bases left between them. CDR3 length equals 15 residues. CDR3 sequence reads: CASSLDGGGNQPQHF. The CDR3 region has the DNA TGTGCCAGCAGCTTAGACGGGGGTGGCAATCAGCCCCAGCATTTT.

This rearrangement joins TRBV2 to TRBJ1-5, with D uncertain. V lost 8 bases, J lost 1 base, and 12 bases lay in between. This CDR3 has 14 residues. Per the germline V gene, CDR1 is SNHLY and CDR2 is FYNNEI. The CDR3 loop is CASRPGRSNQPQHF. CDR3 nucleotides: TGTGCCAGCCGACCGGGAAGAAGCAATCAGCCCCAGCATTTT.

V and J are TRBV30 and TRBJ1-1, with D uncertain. The V and J ends lost 4 bases and 3 bases respectively, with 12 bases between them. This CDR3 contains 13 residues. Per the germline V gene, CDR1 is GTSNPN and CDR2 is SVGIG (reference sequence). The CDR3 bases are TGTGCCTGGACAGAGGGTTTGGACACTGAAGCTTTCTTT. It is translated as CAWTEGLDTEAFF.

The chain joins TRBV7-3 to TRBJ2-1, with D perhaps given as TRBD1 or TRBD2 (5 bases each). Germline values: CDR1 SGHTA, CDR2 FQGTGA. The CDR3 runs to 13 residues. Trimming removed 2 bases at V and 9 bases at J, with 11 bases between. The CDR3 DNA follows: TGTGCCAGCAGCTTAGGGGGATCGAGTGAGCAGTTCTTC. Translated: CASSLGGSSEQFF.

The V and J genes are TRBV11-2 and TRBJ2-5, with no clear D. CDR1 and CDR2 from the germline V gene are SGHAT and FQNNGV. The CDR3 extends over 14 amino acids. V dropped 4 bases and J dropped 4 bases, with 13 bases sitting between them. CDR3 in amino acids: CASSWRMMGETQYF. The CDR3 DNA sequence: TGTGCCAGCAGCTGGAGAATGATGGGAGAGACCCAGTACTTC.

The chain employs TRBV9 and TRBJ1-5; D ambiguous. The germline gives CDR1 SGDLS, CDR2 YYNGEE. V was clipped by 4 bases and J by 4 bases, with 18 bases between them. This CDR3 contains 16 residues. The DNA for the CDR3 is TGTGCCAGCAGCCCCCCGACCGTAGCTGGTAATCAGCCCCAGCATTTT. It is translated as CASSPPTVAGNQPQHF.

V is TRBV5-1 and J is TRBJ2-3; D is possibly TRBD1 or TRBD2 (6 bases each). Deletions cut 1 base from V and 7 bases from J, with 16 bases between. The CDR3 contains 15 residues. Per the germline V gene, CDR1 is SGHRS and CDR2 is YFSETQ. This chain's CDR3 is CASSLSWGADNTQYF. The CDR3 DNA reads as TGCGCCAGCAGCTTGTCCTGGGGGGCGGATAATACGCAGTATTTT. The variable domain in full, completed from reference TRBV5-1 and TRBJ2-3, reads KAGVTQTPRYLIKTRGQQVTLSCSPISGHRSVSWYQQTPGQGLQFLFEYFSETQRNKGNFPGRFSGRQFSNSRSEMNVSTLELGDSALYLCASSLSWGADNTQYFGPGTRLTVL.

The rearrangement joins TRBV4-3 to TRBJ1-5; D call uncertain. The CDR3 is made up of 15 amino acids. Deletions cut 0 bases from V and 7 bases from J, with 13 bases between. The V gene's germline CDR1 is LGHNA and CDR2 YSLEER. CDR3 protein: CASSQDHEVNQPQHF. CDR3 in DNA: TGCGCCAGCAGCCAAGATCACGAGGTGAACCAGCCCCAGCATTTT.

The chain links TRBV5-6 to TRBJ2-1; D possibly corresponds to TRBD2 (5 bases). From germline, CDR1 is SGHDT and CDR2 YYEEEE. V lost 0 bases, J lost 2 bases, and 15 bases lay in between. This CDR3 has 17 residues. The CDR3, as DNA: TGTGCCAGCAGCTTGGCGGGATGGGCCGGGACCTACAATGAGCAGTTCTTC. It codes for CASSLAGWAGTYNEQFF.

This rearrangement joins TRBV30 to TRBJ1-2; TRBD1 aligns across 11 bases. Losses at the gene ends were 8 bases for V and 2 bases for J; bases not matched to a gene: 1. This CDR3 contains 12 residues. The V gene's germline CDR1 is GTSNPN and CDR2 SVGIG (reference sequence). The CDR3 reads CAGTGGNYGYTF. In DNA form, the CDR3 reads TGTGCCGGGACAGGGGGGAACTATGGCTACACCTTC.

This clone was counted only a few times. The chain couples TRBV28 to TRBJ2-7; 8 bases line up with TRBD2. The V gene end was trimmed by 7 bases and the J gene end by 3 bases; junction bases not matched to a gene: 11. Germline assignment: CDR1 MDHEN and CDR2 SYDVKM. The CDR3 consists of 15 residues. CDR3 region: CASTPAGSGSYEQYF. As DNA, the CDR3 is TGTGCCAGCACCCCCGCCGGGAGCGGGAGCTACGAGCAGTACTTC. Based on the CDR3 plus reference TRBV28 and TRBJ2-7, the full variable domain is DVKVTQSSRYLVKRTGEKVFLECVQDMDHENMFWYRQDPGLGLRLIYFSYDVKMKEKGDIPEGYSVSREKKERFSLILESASTNQTSMYLCASTPAGSGSYEQYFGPGTRLTVT.

V usage is TRBV6-6 and J usage is TRBJ2-5; 8 bases agree with TRBD1. V was pared by 7 bases and J by 4 bases, with 8 bases of the junction left unmatched. CDR3 size: 14 residues. CDR1 is MNHNY, CDR2 SVGAGI, per germline (reference sequence). The CDR3: CASTPTGGRETQYF. CDR3 DNA: TGTGCCAGCACTCCAACAGGGGGTCGAGAGACCCAGTACTTC.

V usage is TRBV4-1 and J usage is TRBJ2-2, with a possible D match to TRBD1 (5 bases). CDR1 and CDR2 from the germline V gene are MGHRA and YSYEKL. The CDR3 covers 15 residues. Trimming removed 0 bases at V and 3 bases at J, with 8 bases between. CDR3 bases: TGCGCCAGCAGCCAAGATTGGACACACACCGGGGAGCTGTTTTTT. Protein: CASSQDWTHTGELFF.

Remarks on this clone: A much larger clone lies one base from this, so it may be a read error. The chain carries TRBV2 and TRBJ2-2, with no clear D. The CDR3 has 12 residues. Trimming pared 7 bases from V and 1 base from J, leaving 4 bases between. CDR1 is SNHLY, CDR2 FYNNEI, per germline. The CDR3, as DNA: TGTGCCAGCAATTTGAACACCGGGGAGCTGTTTTTT. Translated, it gives CASNLNTGELFF.

This chain connects TRBV11-2 to TRBJ2-7; D gene ambiguous. CDR3 size: 14 residues. Germline assignment: CDR1 SGHAT and CDR2 FQNNGV. The germline V and J ends were trimmed by 5 bases and 0 bases, with 11 bases remaining between them. CDR3 region: CASSPQSSSYEQYF. For the CDR3, the DNA is TGTGCCAGCAGCCCCCAATCTAGCTCCTACGAGCAGTACTTC.

The V gene is TRBV30, the J gene TRBJ2-7; 13 bases are a match to TRBD2. The CDR3 extends over 14 amino acids. The germline V gene has CDR1 GTSNPN and CDR2 SVGIG (reference sequence). J was trimmed by 12 bases and V by 4 bases; bases with no gene match: 12. The CDR3 loop is CAWTTRRTSGSLYF. DNA of the CDR3: TGTGCCTGGACTACACGGAGGACTAGCGGGAGTCTGTACTTC.

Remarks on this clone: The likely explanation is a read error, given a far larger clone one base away. The rearrangement links TRBV29-1 to TRBJ2-3; D not certain. CDR1 is SQVTM and CDR2 is ANQGSEA in the germline V gene. Trimming removed 5 bases at V and 0 bases at J, with 15 bases between. CDR3 length equals 15 residues. The CDR3 reads CSVILPVTSTDTQYF. The CDR3 DNA is TGCAGCGTTATCTTGCCGGTAACTAGCACAGATACGCAGTATTTT.

About this clone itself: It differs at one base from a far larger clone, so likely a read error. The chain couples TRBV10-1 to TRBJ2-5, with TRBD2 matching over 9 bases. J lost 7 bases, V lost 4 bases, and 1 base had no gene match. The CDR3 loop spans 12 amino acids. Germline CDR1 WNHNN, CDR2 SYGVQD (reference sequence). The DNA for the CDR3 is TGCGCCAGCAGTGTGCGGGGGGGGACCCAGTACTTC. Amino acid sequence: CASSVRGGTQYF.

The chain employs TRBV5-1 and TRBJ2-1; 9 nucleotides align to TRBD2. V gave up 2 bases and J gave up 5 bases; unmatched junction bases: 8. The CDR3 consists of 16 residues. Germline lookup yields CDR1 SGHRS and CDR2 YFSETQ. Here the CDR3 reads CASSFLSGRGHNEQFF. CDR3 coding DNA: TGCGCCAGCAGCTTCCTTAGCGGGAGAGGGCACAATGAGCAGTTCTTC.

The genes are TRBV19 and TRBJ1-4; a weak D match, TRBD1 (5 bases). V was shortened by 5 bases and J by 2 bases, with 12 bases between the two germline ends. The CDR3 contains 15 residues. CDR1 is LNHDA and CDR2 is SQIVND in the germline V gene (reference sequence). As DNA, the CDR3 is TGTGCCAGTAGTCCGGTCAGGGTCACTAATGAAAAACTGTTTTTT. Translating it yields CASSPVRVTNEKLFF.

This clone was counted a few times. Sequence at one end of the junction differs from germline and may be a read error. Other DNA sequences in this specimen translate into the identical CDR3. The rearrangement joins TRBV5-4 to TRBJ1-2, with TRBD1 as a possible D gene (5 bases). Germline V gene data show CDR1 as SGHNT and CDR2 as YYREEE (reference sequence). The CDR3 extends over 17 amino acids. The CDR3 loop is CASSHIPTGVMGYGYTF. The CDR3 DNA is TGCGCCAGCAGCCACATCCCGACGGGGGTCATGGGGTATGGCTACACCTTC.

This clone turned up a few times. The chain carries TRBV19 and TRBJ1-2; tentatively, D is TRBD1 (6 bases). CDR1 and CDR2 (germline): LNHDA, SQIVND (reference sequence). The ends were cut back, 5 bases at V and 4 bases at J, with 11 bases in the middle. CDR3 size: 13 residues. CDR3 in amino acids: CASSAQGFYGYTF. CDR3 DNA sequence: TGTGCCAGTAGTGCACAGGGTTTCTATGGCTACACCTTC.

V usage is TRBV6-6 and J usage is TRBJ2-7, with 7 bases aligning to TRBD2. The CDR3 is 13 amino acids. Germline-derived CDR1 and CDR2 are MNHNY and SVGAGI (reference sequence). V shed 6 bases and J 0 bases; nucleotides not matched to a gene: 2. The CDR3: CASSPGGSYEQYF. CDR3 coding DNA: TGTGCCAGCAGCCCGGGGGGCTCCTACGAGCAGTACTTC.

The chain employs TRBV7-9 and TRBJ2-5, with no clear D. V gave up 3 bases and J gave up 2 bases, with 7 bases separating them. This CDR3 contains 13 residues. Germline CDR1 SEHNR, CDR2 FQNEAQ (reference sequence). CDR3 sequence: CASSFWGQETQYF. In DNA form, the CDR3 reads TGTGCCAGCAGCTTTTGGGGACAAGAGACCCAGTACTTC.

Only one count was recorded for this clone. The rearrangement links TRBV19 to TRBJ2-7, with 12 nucleotides matching TRBD2. Germline CDR1 LNHDA, CDR2 SQIVND (reference sequence). The CDR3 loop spans 15 amino acids. Unmatched junction bases numbered 8, after V lost 5 bases and J lost 6 bases. The DNA for the CDR3 is TGTGCCAGTAGTCCCTCGACTAGCGGGAGTTTCGAGCAGTACTTC. Encoded protein: CASSPSTSGSFEQYF.